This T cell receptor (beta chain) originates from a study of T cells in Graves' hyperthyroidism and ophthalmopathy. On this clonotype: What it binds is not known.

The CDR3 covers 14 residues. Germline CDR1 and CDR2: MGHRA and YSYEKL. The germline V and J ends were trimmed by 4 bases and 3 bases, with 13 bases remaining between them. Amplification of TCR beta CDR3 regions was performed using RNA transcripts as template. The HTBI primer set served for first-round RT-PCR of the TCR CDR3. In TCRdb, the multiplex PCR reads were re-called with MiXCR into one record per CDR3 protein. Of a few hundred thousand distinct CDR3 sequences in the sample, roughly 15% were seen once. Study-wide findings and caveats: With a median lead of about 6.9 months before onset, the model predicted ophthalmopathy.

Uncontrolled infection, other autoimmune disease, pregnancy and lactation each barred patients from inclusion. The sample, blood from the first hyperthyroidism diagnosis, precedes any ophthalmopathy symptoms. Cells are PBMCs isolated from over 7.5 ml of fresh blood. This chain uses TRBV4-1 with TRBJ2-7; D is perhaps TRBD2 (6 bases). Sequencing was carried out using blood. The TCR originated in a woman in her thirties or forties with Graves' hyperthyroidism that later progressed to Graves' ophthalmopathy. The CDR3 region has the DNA TGCGCCAGCAGCCCCCGGGAGCCAAACTACGAGCAGTACTTC. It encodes CASSPREPNYEQYF.